This note documents a single TCR beta chain sequence. This entry is derived from a study of control samples from healthy donors and cancer patients. Some clones are missing from TCRdb's copy, which holds only in-frame ones; the method was immunoSEQ multiplex PCR. Of 95,000 to 150,000 clones in the sample, approximately 93% were seen once. Sequencing input: blood. The TCR originated in a woman aged 18-29 years in good health.

The CDR3 reads CASSRQRNTEAFF. The DNA of the CDR3 is TGTGCCAGCAGCCGACAGCGAAACACTGAAGCTTTCTTT. The V gene is TRBV28, the J gene TRBJ1-1, with D possibly matching TRBD1 (5 bases). This CDR3 has 13 residues. Germline loops: CDR1 MDHEN, CDR2 SYDVKM. Trimming removed 6 bases at V and 2 bases at J, with 10 bases between.